Below are 4 T cell receptor beta chains sequenced from a single sample in a study of blood T cell repertoires in COVID-19. Produced via immunoSEQ multiplex PCR; TCRdb's table is partial and in-frame only. The table has approximately 30,000 clones, 89% seen once. The material sequenced was peripheral blood. The receptors were gathered from a woman in her thirties or forties with active or convalescent COVID-19.

This chain joins TRBV10-3 and TRBJ1-2; 7 bases agree with TRBD1. The CDR3 sequence is 16 residues long. Trimming at V came to 3 bases and at J to 8 bases, leaving 15 bases not matched to a gene. CDR1 is ENHRY and CDR2 is SYGVKD in the germline V gene. CDR3 sequence: CAISDEGAPSRSGYTF. CDR3 nucleotide sequence: TGTGCCATCAGTGACGAGGGGGCGCCAAGTCGCAGCGGCTACACCTTC.

The chain recombines TRBV29-1 with TRBJ2-3, with D maybe TRBD1 (6 bases). Trimming shortened V by 4 bases and J by 0 bases, and 11 bases separated the two germline ends. The V gene's germline CDR1 is SQVTM and CDR2 ANQGSEA. The CDR3 totals 14 residues. The CDR3 nucleotides read TGCAGCGTTGCTGGGACACCTAGCACAGATACGCAGTATTTT. It is translated as CSVAGTPSTDTQYF.

The rearrangement joins TRBV6-6 to TRBJ2-7; the match to TRBD1 covers 7 bases. V dropped 5 bases and J dropped 2; count of bases not matched to a gene: 3. The CDR3 spans 13 residues. Germline V gene sequence: CDR1 MNHNY, CDR2 SVGAGI (reference sequence). DNA of the CDR3: TGTGCCAGCAGTGGGACAGTTGCCTACGAGCAGTACTTC. It specifies CASSGTVAYEQYF.

CDR3 amino acids: CASSLEDSLYEQYF. CDR3 nucleotide sequence: TGCGCCAGCAGCTTGGAGGACAGTCTCTACGAGCAGTACTTC. The gene calls are TRBV5-1 and TRBJ2-7, with D perhaps TRBD1 (6 bases). CDR3 length: 14 residues. The germline V and J ends were trimmed by 0 bases and 3 bases, with 10 bases remaining between them. CDR1 is SGHRS, CDR2 YFSETQ, per germline. Supplemented by reference TRBV5-1 and TRBJ2-7, the full variable domain reads KAGVTQTPRYLIKTRGQQVTLSCSPISGHRSVSWYQQTPGQGLQFLFEYFSETQRNKGNFPGRFSGRQFSNSRSEMNVSTLELGDSALYLCASSLEDSLYEQYFGPGTRLTVT.